This T cell receptor beta chain was recorded in a study of blood T cell repertoires in COVID-19. The assay was immunoSEQ multiplex PCR, and TCRdb's table has in-frame clones only and misses some. The sample yields some 220,000 clones, approximately 87% seen once. Germline lookup yields CDR1 MDHEN and CDR2 SYDVKM. V was pared by 5 bases and J by 7 bases, with 14 bases between. CDR3 length: 13 residues. The sample consisted of PBMCs or T cells enriched from blood (not recorded which). The genes are TRBV28 and TRBJ1-1; D may be TRBD1 (6 bases). The sequence derives from a woman in her fifties or sixties in a cohort exposed to, infected with or recovered from COVID-19 (not recorded which). CDR3 sequence: CASSPTGDFEAFF. The CDR3 DNA reads TGTGCCAGCAGTCCGACAGGCGATTTTGAAGCTTTCTTT.